This paragraph reports one T cell receptor (beta chain). CDR3 size: 17 residues. CDR1 SGHAT and CDR2 FQNNGV come from the germline V gene. V was trimmed by 2 bases and J by 4 bases, leaving 18 bases between them. The data are from a study of T-cell memory formation after mild COVID-19. As for the study in general: The study found TCR clusters largely donor specific.

TCRdb reprocessed the 5' RACE reads with MiXCR, giving one entry per CDR3 protein. The repertoire has approximately 350,000 distinct CDR3 sequences, over 10% of them found once; the top ten carry about 22%. This clonotype originated in a man between 18 and 35 years old who had mild COVID-19 (a few samples of this study predate the infection). Cell type and time point are not known. V and J are TRBV11-2 and TRBJ2-1, with D perhaps given as TRBD1 or TRBD2 (5 bases each). Sequencing input: PBMCs or a T cell subset sorted from them (not recorded which). The CDR3 DNA follows: TGTGCCAGCAGCTTACAACCCAGGGAGTGGGGTTACAATGAGCAGTTCTTC. This gives the protein CASSLQPREWGYNEQFF.